The rows below give T cell receptor beta chains drawn from one sample of a study of T cell repertoires in cytomegalovirus infection. TCRdb independently ran MiXCR on the reads; one entry per CDR3 protein. Altogether about 570,000 distinct CDR3 sequences are present, 40% being singletons, with the ten largest covering 48%. Antigens for these TCRs are unknown. The starting material was cultured PBMCs, obtained from culture after CMV antigen stimulation. These TCRs come from a human donor in good health (CMV status not recorded). Some clones in this sample may be carry-over from other donors' samples. The CDR3 runs from the conserved cysteine through the conserved F or W. The D gene is left open where the match is weak. Only some rows state a clone size, as once, few, many or a class for expanded clones.

TRBJ2-7 | few | . | 15 | TRBV5-6 | TGTGCCAGCAGCGGAAGCGGCCTCAGCTCCTACGAGCAGTACTTC | CASSGSGLSSYEQYF
TRBJ1-4 | . | . | 15 | TRBV2 | TGTGCCAGCAGTGAAAACGGGATGACTAATGAAAAACTGTTTTTT | CASSENGMTNEKLFF
TRBJ1-2 | . | . | 15 | TRBV19 | TGTGCCAGTAGCCCCAACGCGAGGGGGAACTATGGCTACACCTTC | CASSPNARGNYGYTF
TRBJ2-7 | . | . | 15 | TRBV7-6 | TGTGCCGGCAGCTTAGCGGGACAGGGTCTCTACGAGCAGTACTTC | CAGSLAGQGLYEQYF
TRBJ2-4 | . | . | 11 | TRBV6-6 | TGTGCCAGCTTCCACGGAGGGGTGGAGTACTTC | CASFHGGVEYF
TRBJ1-5 | . | . | 16 | TRBV5-4 | TGTGCCAGCAGCTTGGGCCCAACTACGCGCAATCAGCCCCAGCATTTT | CASSLGPTTRNQPQHF
TRBJ2-7 | few | TRBD2 | 13 | TRBV7-2 | TGTGCCAGCGGTAGCGGGCCCTCCTACGAGCAGTACTTC | CASGSGPSYEQYF
TRBJ2-1 | . | . | 19 | TRBV5-1 | TGCGCCAGTAAACATTCGCCCGATTCCGCGGGGAGCTCCTACAATGAGCAGTTCTTC | CASKHSPDSAGSSYNEQFF
TRBJ1-2 | few | . | 15 | TRBV27 | TGTGCCAGCAGTCCTCGCGACATAGGACGAGGAGGCTACACCTTC | CASSPRDIGRGGYTF
TRBJ1-3 | . | . | 14 | TRBV18 | TGTGCCAGCTCAGCAGGGTACTCTGGAAACACCATATATTTT | CASSAGYSGNTIYF
TRBJ1-4 | . | . | 14 | TRBV27 | TGTGCCAGCAGTTCCCTCGGGGGCGGTGAAAAACTGTTTTTT | CASSSLGGGEKLFF
TRBJ2-5 | . | TRBD2 | 16 | TRBV4-1 | TGCGCCAGCAGCCAAGAGTGGCTAGCGGGAGTGGAGACCCAGTACTTC | CASSQEWLAGVETQYF
TRBJ2-1 | . | . | 13 | TRBV7-6 | TGTGCCAGCAGCTCCAGGTGGGGAAATGAGCAGTTCTTC | CASSSRWGNEQFF
TRBJ2-1 | . | . | 16 | TRBV7-6 | TGTGCCAGCACCGTATATTATAGCAACACCTACAATGAGCAGTTCTTC | CASTVYYSNTYNEQFF
TRBJ2-5 | few | TRBD2 | 15 | TRBV7-2 | TGTGCCAGCAGCTTCCAACTAGCGGGAGGGCAGACCCAGTACTTC | CASSFQLAGGQTQYF
TRBJ2-7 | many | TRBD2 | 15 | TRBV7-2 | TGTGCCAGCAGCTTTGGTCTAGCGGGGTTCTACGAGCAGTACTTC | CASSFGLAGFYEQYF
TRBJ1-2 | . | TRBD1 | 14 | TRBV12-3/TRBV12-4 | TGTGCCAGCGGGCGGACAGGGGCGCTGGATGGCTACACCTTC | CASGRTGALDGYTF
TRBJ2-7 | few | . | 12 | TRBV7-2 | TGTGCCAGCAGCCAATCAGACTACGAGCAGTACTTC | CASSQSDYEQYF
TRBJ2-3 | . | . | 16 | TRBV12-3/TRBV12-4 | TGTGCCAGCAGTCACGCCCTCGAGACTAGGCGAGATACGCAGTATTTT | CASSHALETRRDTQYF
TRBJ1-4 | . | . | 20 | TRBV27 | TGTGCCAGCAGTCCACGACCGACCAGGCCCGGGTGGGGTACTAATGAAAAACTGTTTTTT | CASSPRPTRPGWGTNEKLFF
TRBJ1-2 | . | TRBD1 | 13 | TRBV4-3 | TGCGCCAGCAGCCACCGGGACAGGGACGGCTACACCTTC | CASSHRDRDGYTF
TRBJ2-3 | . | TRBD2 | 18 | TRBV4-1 | TGCGCCAGCAGCCAGACCAGCCTACTCGGGAGGGGATCAGATACGCAGTATTTT | CASSQTSLLGRGSDTQYF
TRBJ1-2 | . | . | 12 | TRBV6-2/TRBV6-3 | TGTGCCAGCACGGCCCGGGCAGGAGGCTACACCTTC | CASTARAGGYTF
TRBJ2-5 | many | . | 12 | TRBV12-3/TRBV12-4 | TGTGCCAGCAGTTCCTTTCAAGAGACCCAGTACTTC | CASSSFQETQYF
TRBJ1-2 | . | . | 15 | TRBV28 | TGTGCCAGCAGTTTATTCAAAATCGTTGCCTATGGCTACACCTTC | CASSLFKIVAYGYTF
TRBJ2-1 | . | TRBD2 | 15 | TRBV7-6 | TGTGCCAGCAGCTTAGCGCGGGGGGGCGGCAATGAGCAGTTCTTC | CASSLARGGGNEQFF
TRBJ1-5 | . | . | 13 | TRBV10-3 | TGTGCCATCAGTGAGTCCAGGGATCAGCCCCAGCATTTT | CAISESRDQPQHF
TRBJ2-5 | . | TRBD1 | 15 | TRBV6-6 | TGTGCCAGCCGATTCCGGACAGGGTGGCAAGAGACCCAGTACTTC | CASRFRTGWQETQYF
TRBJ2-5 | . | TRBD2 | 18 | TRBV11-2 | TGTGCCAGCAGCTTAGGGTCTAGCGGGGGTATGGCGCAAGAGACCCAGTACTTC | CASSLGSSGGMAQETQYF
TRBJ2-3 | . | TRBD2 | 15 | TRBV7-8 | TGTGCCAGCAGCCGCCGAGCGGGGGCCACAGATACGCAGTATTTT | CASSRRAGATDTQYF
TRBJ1-5 | . | . | 15 | TRBV19 | TGTGCCAGTAGTTCAACCGGACAAGCCGGCCAGCCCCAGCATTTT | CASSSTGQAGQPQHF
TRBJ2-7 | . | TRBD2 | 16 | TRBV9 | TGTGCCAGCAGCGGCCCGGGACTAGCGGGAGTCGGCGAGCAGTACTTC | CASSGPGLAGVGEQYF
TRBJ1-1 | . | . | 14 | TRBV29-1 | TGCAGCGTTGACGGGGAGAGCCTGAACACTGAAGCTTTCTTT | CSVDGESLNTEAFF
TRBJ2-2 | once | . | 18 | TRBV3-1 | TGTGCCAGCAGCCCGGGGCCCACGGGACCCGCGAACACCGGGGAGCTGTTTTTT | CASSPGPTGPANTGELFF
TRBJ1-5 | . | . | 17 | TRBV12-3/TRBV12-4 | TGTGCCAGCAGTTTTAGTCGGGTAGGAGGGGCCAATCAGCCCCAGCATTTT | CASSFSRVGGANQPQHF
TRBJ2-7 | . | TRBD2 | 18 | TRBV6-2/TRBV6-3 | TGTGCCAGCAGAGGTGCCCGACTAGCGGGAGTATGGGTCCACGAGCAGTACTTC | CASRGARLAGVWVHEQYF
TRBJ2-2 | . | . | 13 | TRBV4-1 | TGCGCCAGCAGCCAAGAGAGGGGCGGGGAGCTGTTTTTT | CASSQERGGELFF
TRBJ1-2 | . | . | 13 | TRBV5-4 | TGTGCCAGCAGCTTGGGGGAGCTCGACGGCTACACCTTC | CASSLGELDGYTF
TRBJ1-2 | many | TRBD1 | 14 | TRBV7-2 | TGTGCCAGCAGGCCCGGACAGGGCGGCTATGGCTACACCTTC | CASRPGQGGYGYTF
TRBJ2-2 | few | TRBD2 | 19 | TRBV7-2 | TGTGCCAGCAGCTTATTCCCAGCGGGAGGAAGGACGAACACCGGGGAGCTGTTTTTT | CASSLFPAGGRTNTGELFF
TRBJ2-2 | few | . | 16 | TRBV6-5 | TGTGCCAGCAGTTCCACCCCAGTGGCGAACACCGGGGAGCTGTTTTTT | CASSSTPVANTGELFF
TRBJ2-6 | . | TRBD2 | 18 | TRBV11-2 | TGTGCCAGCAGCGCCCGACTAGCGGGGAGCTCTGGGGCCAACGTCCTGACTTTC | CASSARLAGSSGANVLTF
TRBJ2-7 | once | . | 13 | TRBV7-2 | TGTGCCAGCAGCATTTCGGCAGAATACGAGCAGTACTTC | CASSISAEYEQYF
TRBJ2-7 | . | . | 13 | TRBV28 | TGTGCCAGCGGCGGGATCGACTCCTACGAGCAGTACTTC | CASGGIDSYEQYF
TRBJ1-5 | . | . | 15 | TRBV19 | TGTGCCAGTAGTATGTACGCGGGGCGAGGACAGCCCCAGCATTTT | CASSMYAGRGQPQHF
TRBJ2-5 | . | . | 14 | TRBV7-9 | TGTGCCAGCAGCTTCGGAGCAGGCCAAGAGACCCAGTACTTC | CASSFGAGQETQYF
TRBJ1-1 | . | . | 13 | TRBV20-1 | TGCAGTGCCCCTAGCCGGGGATTCACTGAAGCTTTCTTT | CSAPSRGFTEAFF